Each of the 27 T cell receptor beta chains below was sequenced from the same sample in a study of neurological immune-mediated disorders. MiXCR was run by TCRdb on the 5' RACE reads, yielding one entry per CDR3 protein. Of approximately 40,000 distinct CDR3 sequences listed, roughly a fifth were seen once; the top ten hold approximately 4.2%. The time point here: technical triplicate 3. Sequenced material: PBMCs. The receptors stem from a man in his sixties with HTLV-1-associated myelopathy (HAM/TSP).

This clonotype was counted only a few times. The CDR3 DNA is TGTGCCAGCAGCTCCCGGTTTACAGGGGGGACAGATACGCAGTATTTT. Protein: CASSSRFTGGTDTQYF. The rearrangement joins TRBV27 to TRBJ2-3; TRBD1 matches 8 bases. The CDR3 is made up of 16 amino acids. The V segment lost 6 bases and the J segment 3 bases; nucleotides outside the gene matches: 11. Per the germline V gene, CDR1 is MNHEY and CDR2 is SMNVEV (reference sequence).

This clonotype showed up just a few times. The chain couples TRBV7-6 to TRBJ2-3; possible D gene TRBD2, 5 bases. V dropped 1 base and J dropped 4 bases, with 15 bases sitting between them. This CDR3 is 16 amino acids long. Germline loops: CDR1 SGHVS, CDR2 FNYEAQ. The CDR3 region is CASSLVEPGMADTQYF. Written as DNA, the CDR3 is TGTGCCAGCAGCTTAGTCGAGCCGGGAATGGCAGATACGCAGTATTTT.

This clonotype was picked up many times. The CDR3 DNA follows: TGTGCCAGCAGTTTATTCGCTAGCGGGTACAAGAGCTCCTACAATGAGCAGTTCTTC. Translation: CASSLFASGYKSSYNEQFF. The chain couples TRBV12-3 or TRBV12-4 to TRBJ2-1; 8 bases are shared with TRBD2. V was pared by 2 bases and J by 0 bases, with 12 bases of the junction left unmatched. The CDR3 runs to 19 residues.

This clonotype was seen only once. V and J are TRBV5-1 and TRBJ2-3; D gene unclear. CDR1 SGHRS and CDR2 YFSETQ come from the germline V gene. The CDR3 is 12 amino acids. The V end was cut by 5 bases, the J end by 6 bases, with 10 bases between. CDR3 DNA sequence: TGCGCCAGCAGGACGGGCGAGGATACGCAGTATTTT. Amino acid sequence: CASRTGEDTQYF.

This clonotype came up once. Sequence at one end of the junction differs from germline and may be a read error. CDR3 amino acids: CASGPSGQSKF. For the CDR3, the DNA is TGTGCTAGTGGTCCGTCGGGACAAAGCAAGTTC. The chain joins TRBV12-5 to TRBJ1-2, with TRBD1 as a possible D gene (6 bases). The CDR3 is 11 amino acids. Germline values: CDR1 LGHNT, CDR2 FRNRAP.

The table lists this clonotype with many counts. The chain uses TRBV14 and TRBJ1-3; D possibly corresponds to TRBD1 (5 bases). Trimming pared 1 base from V and 0 bases from J, leaving 10 bases between. This CDR3 has 16 amino acids. The germline V gene has CDR1 SGHDN and CDR2 FVKESK. The CDR3 protein is CASSQAHGGSGNTIYF. The CDR3 DNA sequence: TGTGCCAGCAGCCAAGCCCATGGGGGCTCTGGAAACACCATATATTTT.

This clonotype was seen ten or more times. The chain is built from TRBV24-1 and TRBJ2-1; TRBD2 aligns across 14 bases. Germline V gene data show CDR1 as KGHDR and CDR2 as SFDVKD. With 4 bases clipped from V and 9 bases from J, the junction kept 4 bases outside the gene matches. The CDR3 has 15 amino acids. The CDR3 DNA is TGTGCCACCAGTGACCCGGGACTAGCGGGAGTTGAGCAGTTCTTC. This sequence encodes CATSDPGLAGVEQFF.

By sample share, this clonotype is medium-sized. J is TRBJ2-3 and V is TRBV5-5; D call uncertain. Trimming pared 3 bases from V and 0 bases from J, leaving 8 bases between. Per the germline V gene, CDR1 is SGHKS and CDR2 is YYEKEE (reference sequence). This CDR3 spans 14 amino acids. CDR3 region: CASSSGPSTDTQYF. CDR3 coding DNA: TGTGCCAGCAGCTCCGGCCCCAGCACAGATACGCAGTATTTT.

This clonotype was found many times. The rearrangement links TRBV27 to TRBJ2-7, with 8 bases fitting TRBD1. The germline V gene encodes CDR1 MNHEY and CDR2 SMNVEV (reference sequence). The V gene end was trimmed by 2 bases and the J gene end by 0 bases; junction bases not matched to a gene: 9. The CDR3 loop spans 17 amino acids. The DNA of the CDR3 is TGTGCCAGCAGTTTAAGTCTGGACAGGGCGAACTCCTACGAGCAGTACTTC. Translated: CASSLSLDRANSYEQYF.

This clonotype was counted only a few times. V usage is TRBV6-1 and J usage is TRBJ1-1, with D possibly TRBD1 on 5 matching bases. Germline V gene data show CDR1 as MNHNS and CDR2 as SASEGT. The CDR3 is made up of 15 amino acids. V lost 3 bases and J 3 bases, leaving 14 bases between the germline ends. CDR3 protein: CASSERDRRDTEAFF. CDR3 bases: TGTGCCAGCAGTGAGAGGGACCGAAGGGACACTGAAGCTTTCTTT.

This clonotype was recorded at least ten times. The chain is built from TRBV4-1 and TRBJ1-3; D is unresolved. Germline V gene data show CDR1 as MGHRA and CDR2 as YSYEKL. V was shortened by 0 bases and J by 4 bases, with 13 bases between the two germline ends. The CDR3 totals 16 residues. The CDR3, as DNA: TGCGCCAGCAGCCAAGATCTAGGCCGAGGGGGAAACACCATATATTTT. Protein sequence: CASSQDLGRGGNTIYF.

This clonotype was seen repeatedly, ten times or more. This chain connects TRBV29-1 to TRBJ2-2, with 11 bases matching TRBD1. CDR1 and CDR2 (germline): SQVTM, ANQGSEA. The CDR3 sequence is 14 residues long. The V and J ends lost 7 bases and 7 bases, in that order; junction bases with no gene match: 8. The CDR3 spells CSDRDRGIDGELFF. Here the CDR3 DNA reads TGCAGCGACCGGGACAGGGGGATTGACGGGGAGCTGTTTTTT.

V usage is TRBV5-5 and J usage is TRBJ2-7, with 8 nucleotides matching TRBD2. Trimming removed 0 bases from V and 9 bases from J; junction bases left unmatched: 11. This CDR3 is 15 amino acids long. Germline CDR1 reads SGHKS; CDR2 reads YYEKEE (reference sequence). The CDR3 is CASSLDSGMPSRQYF. CDR3 nucleotide sequence: TGTGCCAGCAGCTTGGATAGCGGGATGCCTTCGAGGCAGTACTTC.

Worth noting for this clonotype: At one of its ends the junction is not consistent with the germline gene, which may arise from a read error. The chain uses TRBV5-1 and TRBJ2-4, with a weak D call TRBD2 (6 bases). The CDR3 length is 17 residues. The V gene's germline CDR1 is SGHRS and CDR2 YFSETQ. The CDR3 region is CASSLSLAKGAKNILYF. The CDR3 coding sequence is TGCGCCAGCAGCTTGTCGCTAGCGAAGGGTGCCAAAAACATTCTGTATTTC.

Turning to this clonotype: This may be a read error, as it is one base from a much larger clone. The V call is TRBV29-1, the J call TRBJ2-3; possibly TRBD2 for D (6 bases). The germline CDR1 and CDR2 sequences are SQVTM and ANQGSEA. This CDR3 is 14 amino acids long. The CDR3 region is CSVEGREATDTRYF. In DNA, the CDR3 is TGCAGCGTCGAGGGCAGGGAGGCGACAGACACGCGGTATTTT.

This clonotype was found many times. The chain carries TRBV20-1 and TRBJ2-3; 10 positions agree with TRBD2. The V and J ends lost 2 bases and 3 bases, in that order; junction bases with no gene match: 5. The CDR3 loop spans 15 amino acids. CDR1 is DFQATT, CDR2 SNEGSKA, per germline (reference sequence). The CDR3 is CSARSASGSTDTQYF. CDR3 nucleotide sequence: TGCAGTGCTAGATCGGCTAGCGGGAGTACAGATACGCAGTATTTT.

This clonotype was recorded many times. V is TRBV10-3 and J is TRBJ2-5; D may be TRBD1 (5 bases). Germline CDR1 reads ENHRY; CDR2 reads SYGVKD. This CDR3 has 16 amino acids. V was shortened by 3 bases and J by 5 bases, with 19 bases between the two germline ends. As DNA, the CDR3 is TGTGCCATCAGTGAAGGAACAGGATCATACATGGAGACCCAGTACTTC. Amino acid sequence: CAISEGTGSYMETQYF.

The chain recombines TRBV20-1 with TRBJ2-7; 7 bases are a match to TRBD1. J gave up 5 bases and V 3 bases, and 7 bases lay outside the gene matches. This CDR3 region has 13 residues. Per germline, CDR1 DFQATT and CDR2 SNEGSKA (reference sequence). The CDR3 loop is CSASLDRADEQYF. The CDR3 nucleotides are TGCAGTGCTAGCCTCGACAGGGCGGACGAGCAGTACTTC.

This clonotype was recorded many times. The V gene is TRBV5-6, the J gene TRBJ2-3, with TRBD2 identical over 9 bases. The CDR3 has 16 amino acids. After removal of 0 bases from V and 0 bases from J, the junction contained 2 bases not matched to a gene. Germline CDR1 and CDR2: SGHDT and YYEEEE. The CDR3 protein is CASSLDLAGSTDTQYF. In DNA form, the CDR3 reads TGTGCCAGCAGCTTGGACCTAGCGGGAAGCACAGATACGCAGTATTTT.

Many counts were recorded for this clonotype. The chain links TRBV9 to TRBJ1-3; a possible D gene is TRBD1 (6 bases). In germline, CDR1 is SGDLS, CDR2 YYNGEE. There are 14 residues in the CDR3. This chain's CDR3 is CGGAPKWKGNTIYF. The CDR3 DNA follows: TGTGGGGGGGCACCTAAATGGAAAGGAAACACCATATATTTT.

This clonotype was seen many times. The gene calls are TRBV5-1 and TRBJ2-5, with D possibly matching TRBD2 (6 bases). V was clipped by 0 bases and J by 4 bases, with 10 bases between them. This CDR3 spans 14 amino acids. Germline-derived CDR1 and CDR2 are SGHRS and YFSETQ. CDR3 DNA sequence: TGCGCCAGCAGCTTGGGTCAGGGAGGAGAGACCCAGTACTTC. This sequence encodes CASSLGQGGETQYF.

In this sample, this clonotype turned up a few times. This rearrangement joins TRBV20-1 to TRBJ2-1, with unresolved D. The V gene's germline CDR1 is DFQATT and CDR2 SNEGSKA (reference sequence). Trimming shortened V by 6 bases and J by 7 bases, and 7 bases separated the two germline ends. The CDR3 covers 10 residues. The CDR3 is CSALSNEQFF. The CDR3 bases are TGCAGTGCCCTATCGAATGAGCAGTTCTTC.

This clonotype came up many times. The gene calls are TRBV5-1 and TRBJ1-3; 9 bases match TRBD1. Germline CDR1 reads SGHRS; CDR2 reads YFSETQ. This CDR3 region has 14 residues. Trimming at V came to 4 bases and at J to 8 bases, leaving 7 bases not matched to a gene. The CDR3 nucleotides read TGCGCCAGCAGCCAAGGACAGGGGAGAGACACCATATATTTT. Translating it yields CASSQGQGRDTIYF.

This clonotype appeared a single time. The rearrangement links TRBV7-2 to TRBJ2-1; TRBD2 agrees at 8 bases. The germline gives CDR1 SGHTA, CDR2 FQGNSA. This CDR3 has 16 amino acids. The V and J ends lost 0 bases and 6 bases, in that order; junction bases with no gene match: 7. The CDR3 reads CASSLAPAGASNEQFF. CDR3 DNA sequence: TGTGCCAGCAGCTTAGCGCCAGCGGGAGCGAGCAATGAGCAGTTCTTC.

In this sample, this clonotype turned up many times. This chain links TRBV18 with TRBJ2-6; no firm D call. Germline V lookup: CDR1 KGHSH, CDR2 LQKENI. V dropped 0 bases and J dropped 0 bases, with 3 bases sitting between them. The length of the CDR3 is 15 residues. The CDR3 DNA reads TGTGCCAGCTCACCACCATACTCTGGGGCCAACGTCCTGACTTTC. Its protein is CASSPPYSGANVLTF. The whole variable domain, filled in from reference TRBV18 and TRBJ2-6, reads NAGVMQNPRHLVRRRGQEARLRCSPMKGHSHVYWYRQLPEEGLKFMVYLQKENIIDESGMPKERFSAEFPKEGPSILRIQQVVRGDSAAYFCASSPPYSGANVLTFGAGSRLTVL.

Many counts were recorded for this clonotype. V is TRBV10-3 and J is TRBJ1-5, with 9 bases lining up with TRBD1. Per germline, CDR1 ENHRY and CDR2 SYGVKD. The trim removed 5 bases at V and 1 base at J, leaving 3 bases unmatched. The CDR3 length is 15 residues. CDR3 sequence reads: CAISPGQGSNQPQHF. Written as DNA, the CDR3 is TGTGCCATCAGTCCAGGACAGGGGAGCAATCAGCCCCAGCATTTT.

The J gene is TRBJ1-3, the V gene TRBV5-1; no firm D call. Germline V CDR1 and CDR2: SGHRS, YFSETQ. This CDR3 is built from 17 residues. V lost 1 base and J lost 0, with 14 bases in between. CDR3 nucleotides: TGCGCCAGCAGCTTGTACGGCCTTCCGAGCTCTGGAAACACCATATATTTT. This encodes CASSLYGLPSSGNTIYF.